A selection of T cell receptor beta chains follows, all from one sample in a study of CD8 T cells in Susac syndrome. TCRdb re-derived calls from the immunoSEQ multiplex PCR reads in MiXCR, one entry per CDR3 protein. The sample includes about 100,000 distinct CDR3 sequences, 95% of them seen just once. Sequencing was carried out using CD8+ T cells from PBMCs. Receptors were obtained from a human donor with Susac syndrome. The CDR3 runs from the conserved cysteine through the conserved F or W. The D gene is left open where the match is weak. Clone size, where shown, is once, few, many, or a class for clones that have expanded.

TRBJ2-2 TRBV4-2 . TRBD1 CASSHQASGTGGFTGELFF TGTGCCAGCAGCCACCAAGCCTCCGGGACAGGGGGTTTCACCGGGGAGCTGTTTTTT
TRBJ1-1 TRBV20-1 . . CSARDLGKKLNTEAFF TGCAGTGCTAGAGATCTGGGAAAAAAACTGAACACTGAAGCTTTCTTT
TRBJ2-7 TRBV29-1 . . CSVCRDLGDYEQYF TGCAGCGTGTGTAGGGACCTTGGTGACTACGAGCAGTACTTC
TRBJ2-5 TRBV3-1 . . CASSQGSGRETQYF TGTGCCAGCAGCCAAGGGTCAGGGAGGGAGACCCAGTACTTC
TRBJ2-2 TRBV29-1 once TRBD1 CSVRQGTGELFF TGCAGCGTAAGACAGGGGACCGGGGAGCTGTTTTTT
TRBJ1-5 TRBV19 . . CASSVALSRADQPQHF TGTGCCAGTAGTGTCGCCTTGTCCAGAGCAGATCAGCCCCAGCATTTT
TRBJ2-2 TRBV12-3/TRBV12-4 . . CASTPGTIPGELFF TGTGCCAGCACCCCGGGCACCATCCCCGGGGAGCTGTTTTTT
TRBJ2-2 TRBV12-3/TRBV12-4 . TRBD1 CASSLRQGATGELFF TGTGCCAGCAGTTTGAGACAGGGGGCGACCGGGGAGCTGTTTTTT
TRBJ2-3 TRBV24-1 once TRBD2 CATTGTSGTDTQYF TGTGCCACCACCGGGACTAGCGGCACAGATACGCAGTATTTT
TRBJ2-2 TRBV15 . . CATSRGTETGELFF TGTGCCACCAGCAGGGGGACGGAGACCGGGGAGCTGTTTTTT
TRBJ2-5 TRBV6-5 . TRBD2 CASSSSGEGTQYF TGTGCCAGCAGTTCAAGCGGGGAGGGGACCCAGTACTTC
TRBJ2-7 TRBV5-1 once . CASSFYSYYEQYF TGCGCCAGCAGCTTCTACAGCTACTACGAGCAGTACTTC
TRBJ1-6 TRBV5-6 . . CASSLIYGPNSPLHF TGTGCCAGCAGCTTGATCTACGGACCCAATTCACCCCTCCACTTT
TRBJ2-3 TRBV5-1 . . CASSFQSVGTDTQYF TGCGCCAGCAGCTTCCAGTCCGTCGGCACAGATACGCAGTATTTT
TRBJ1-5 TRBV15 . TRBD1 CATSRGDRGAPQHF TGTGCCACCAGCAGAGGGGACAGGGGTGCGCCCCAGCATTTT
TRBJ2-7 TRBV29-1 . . CSVHTGSSYEQYF TGCAGCGTCCACACAGGGAGCTCCTACGAGCAGTACTTC
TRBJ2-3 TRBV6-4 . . CASSPADGSTDTQYF TGTGCCAGCAGTCCGGCTGATGGTAGCACAGATACGCAGTATTTT
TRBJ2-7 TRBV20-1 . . CSASLRDPYEQYF TGCAGTGCTAGCTTGCGGGACCCCTACGAGCAGTACTTC
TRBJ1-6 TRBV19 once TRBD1 CASSLRGDNSPLHF TGTGCCAGTAGCCTCAGGGGGGATAATTCACCCCTCCACTTT
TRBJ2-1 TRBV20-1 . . CSGTRIGVWGLDEQFF TGCAGTGGTACTCGGATTGGGGTATGGGGTTTGGATGAGCAGTTCTTC
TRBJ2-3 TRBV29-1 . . CSVVTVPKTDTQYF TGCAGCGTCGTCACCGTACCCAAAACAGATACGCAGTATTTT
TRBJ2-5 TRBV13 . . CASSPFTGAQETQYF TGTGCCAGCAGCCCGTTTACAGGAGCCCAAGAGACCCAGTACTTC
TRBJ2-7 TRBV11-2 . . CASSLRKGLTYEQYF TGTGCCAGCAGCTTAAGAAAGGGGCTAACCTACGAGCAGTACTTC
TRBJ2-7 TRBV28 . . CAWGGTIPYEQYF TGTGCCTGGGGGGGCACGATTCCCTACGAGCAGTACTTC
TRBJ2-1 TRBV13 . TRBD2 CASSSLAGVYNEQFF TGTGCCAGCAGCTCACTAGCGGGAGTTTACAATGAGCAGTTCTTC
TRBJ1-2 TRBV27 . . CASSSPYRAGYTF TGTGCCAGCAGTTCTCCCTACAGGGCTGGCTACACCTTC
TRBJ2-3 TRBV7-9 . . CASQEGNPQYF TGTGCCAGCCAGGAGGGGAATCCGCAGTATTTT
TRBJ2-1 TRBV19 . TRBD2 CASRKTSATNEQFF TGTGCCAGTAGAAAGACTAGCGCGACCAATGAGCAGTTCTTC
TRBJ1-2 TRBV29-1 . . CSVPDRIYGYTF TGCAGCGTTCCTGACAGAATCTATGGCTACACCTTC
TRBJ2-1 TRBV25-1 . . CASSEPAGYSYNEQFF TGTGCCAGCAGTGAACCCGCGGGGTACTCCTACAATGAGCAGTTCTTC
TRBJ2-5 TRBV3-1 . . CASGSGRGTETQYF TGTGCCAGCGGTTCGGGCAGGGGTACGGAGACCCAGTACTTC
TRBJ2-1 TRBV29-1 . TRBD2 CSVDKGLANEQFF TGCAGCGTCGATAAAGGACTAGCCAATGAGCAGTTCTTC
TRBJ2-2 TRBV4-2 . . CASSQDTSHTGELFF TGTGCCAGCAGCCAAGACACCAGCCACACCGGGGAGCTGTTTTTT
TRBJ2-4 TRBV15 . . CATSGIAKNIQYF TGTGCCACCAGCGGGATAGCCAAAAACATTCAGTACTTC
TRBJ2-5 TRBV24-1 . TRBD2 CATRGGGQTQYF TGTGCCACCCGGGGCGGGGGACAGACCCAGTACTTC
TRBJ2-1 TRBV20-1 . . CSAPRDSNEQFF TGCAGTGCCCCTAGAGATAGCAATGAGCAGTTCTTC
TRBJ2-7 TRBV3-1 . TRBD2 CASSQRAGVPSYEQYF TGTGCCAGCAGCCAGCGCGCGGGAGTTCCATCCTACGAGCAGTACTTC
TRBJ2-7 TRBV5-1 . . CASSPPDSYEQYF TGCGCCAGCAGCCCGCCGGACAGTTACGAGCAGTACTTC
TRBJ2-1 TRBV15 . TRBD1 CATSGTGPLYNEQFF TGTGCCACCAGCGGGACAGGGCCCCTCTACAATGAGCAGTTCTTC